This T cell receptor beta chain was captured by sequencing in a study of blood T cells in healthy people across ages. Points from the study as a whole: It was the long-lived donors that had more naive CD4+ cells and higher diversity than aged donors. TCR beta diversity, measured per million T cells, fell in a roughly linear way with age.

Sample-barcoded 5' priming and a J-beta primer mix drove a second PCR of about 7 to 11 cycles. TCRdb analysed the 5' RACE reads with MiXCR anew, one entry per CDR3 protein. This table holds around 1,800,000 distinct CDR3 sequences, about 39% found once. The germline V gene has CDR1 ENHRY and CDR2 SYGVKD. V lost 0 bases and J 8 bases, leaving 10 bases between the germline ends. The CDR3 is 13 residues long. Concerning this clonotype: Its matching antigen is unknown.

The TCR comes from a human donor in good health. What was sequenced was blood. The chain couples TRBV10-3 to TRBJ1-2, with unresolved D. DNA for the CDR3: TGTGCCATCAGTGAGTCTGGTGGATTAGGCTACACCTTC. Its protein is CAISESGGLGYTF.